The sequence of this TCR beta chain was determined in a study of cytomegalovirus exposure and HLA in healthy donors. Details on this clone: Its antigen is not known.

Here immunoSEQ multiplex PCR was the method, and the copy in TCRdb shows in-frame clones only, minus some. The table lists 200,000 to 300,000 clones, 80% to 90% of them singletons. After removal of 5 bases from V and 6 bases from J, the junction contained 5 bases not matched to a gene. The V gene's germline CDR1 is SGHRS and CDR2 YFSETQ. The CDR3 consists of 13 residues. Study-wide points: Most TCR sequences proved rare, with some public TCRs found in many donors.

The V call is TRBV5-1, the J call TRBJ2-7; 10 bases fit TRBD2. This TCR came from a man between 18 and 29 years old in good health and CMV-seronegative. The specimen was PBMCs. CDR3 bases: TGCGCCAGCAGATCCGGACTAGCGGCCGAGCAGTACTTC. Encoded protein: CASRSGLAAEQYF.